The text below deals with one TCR beta chain. Antigen unknown. The sample comes from a study of cytomegalovirus exposure and HLA in healthy donors. Study findings and constraints: Prior analysis indicated that the majority of TCR beta V segments exhibited productivity approximately 87% or approximately 30% of the time.

After removal of 4 bases from V and 9 bases from J, the junction contained 9 bases not matched to a gene. Germline CDR1 is SNHLY and CDR2 is FYNNEI. CDR3 length: 14 residues. Amplification used 60 Vbeta primers and 13 Jbeta primers. Assay used: immunoSEQ multiplex PCR; TCRdb lists only in-frame clones, some missing. The sample lists approximately 50,000 clones; 83% were seen once. The sample comprised PBMCs. The J gene is TRBJ1-5, the V gene TRBV2, with 7 positions matching TRBD1. The clonotype was recovered from a man aged 30 to 45 in good health and CMV-seronegative. The chain's CDR3 is CASSVGTVVLPQHF. The CDR3 nucleotides are TGTGCCAGCAGTGTAGGGACAGTGGTTCTGCCCCAGCATTTT. Full variable domain (remainder filled in from reference TRBV2 and TRBJ1-5): EPEVTQTPSHQVTQMGQEVILRCVPISNHLYFYWYRQILGQKVEFLVSFYNNEISEKSEIFDDQFSVERPDGSNFTLKIRSTKLEDSAMYFCASSVGTVVLPQHFGDGTRLSIL.